The rows below give T cell receptor beta chains drawn from one sample of a study of T-cell reconstitution after alpha-beta-depleted transplantation in children. One entry per CDR3 protein results from TCRdb running MiXCR on the PCR reads. The sample has around 230,000 distinct CDR3 sequences; approximately 19% are singletons. Sequencing was performed on PBMCs, mostly from graft donor cells, taken 360 days after TCRalphabeta/CD19-depleted stem cell transplant. All receptors derive from a male patient aged 2-10 years who had a stem cell transplant for acute lymphoblastic leukemia, so the T cells may come from the graft donor. Each CDR3 is given with its conserved first and last residue. A D gene is named only where the DNA matches it firmly. Where a row states a size, it is once, few, many or the class of an expanded clone; other rows omit it.

TGCAGCGTTGCCGAGGACACCTACAATGAGCAGTTCTTC CSVAEDTYNEQFF TRBV29-1 few - TRBJ2-1
TGCAGCGTAGGGACCGGGGAGCTGTTTTTT CSVGTGELFF TRBV29-1 - - TRBJ2-2
TGCGCCAGCAGCTCACGGGACAGTCCCGGGCCAAATTCACCCCTCCACTTT CASSSRDSPGPNSPLHF TRBV5-1 - TRBD1 TRBJ1-6
TGCAGCGTTCTGACAGGGGGCCGTGGCTACACCTTC CSVLTGGRGYTF TRBV29-1 - TRBD1 TRBJ1-2
TGTGCCAGCATGGTAGCGGGGGGTTACGAGCAGTACTTC CASMVAGGYEQYF TRBV28 - TRBD2 TRBJ2-7
TGCAGTGCTCGGCTAGACAGAGAATTTAGCACAGATACGCAGTATTTT CSARLDREFSTDTQYF TRBV20-1 few - TRBJ2-3
TGTGCCAGCAGATCCCAGATGGGGACAGGGCCTAATGGCTACACCTTC CASRSQMGTGPNGYTF TRBV12-3/TRBV12-4 few TRBD1 TRBJ1-2
TGTGCCAGCAGAAAAGCGGGGGGCCCCTACGAGCAGTACTTC CASRKAGGPYEQYF TRBV12-3/TRBV12-4 once TRBD2 TRBJ2-7
TGTGCCAGCAGTTTCTCAGGGACAGGGCGAAATTCCTTAGCCAAAAACATTCAGTACTTC CASSFSGTGRNSLAKNIQYF TRBV12-3/TRBV12-4 few TRBD1 TRBJ2-4
TGTGCCAGCAGTTACGACGGGGCTGGGGCCAACGTCCTGACTTTC CASSYDGAGANVLTF TRBV6-2/TRBV6-3 - - TRBJ2-6
TGTGCCATCAGTGACCCGGGCTATGGCTACACCTTC CAISDPGYGYTF TRBV10-3 few - TRBJ1-2
TGTGCCAGCAGCCAGACAGGGTCGAGTTCACCCCTCCACTTT CASSQTGSSSPLHF TRBV3-1 few TRBD1 TRBJ1-6
TGTGCCAGCAGGCCGGGACAAAACACCGGGGAGCTGTTTTTT CASRPGQNTGELFF TRBV12-3/TRBV12-4 - - TRBJ2-2
TGCGCCAGCAGCTACTGGGGCGGTAGCACAGATACGCAGTATTTT CASSYWGGSTDTQYF TRBV10-2 few - TRBJ2-3
TGTGCCAGCACCGAAACAGGGGGATTAGGCGAGCAGTACTTC CASTETGGLGEQYF TRBV12-3/TRBV12-4 few TRBD1 TRBJ2-7
TGCGCCAGCAGCCCTTCCCTTGGACTAGGGAGGAGCACAGATACGCAGTATTTT CASSPSLGLGRSTDTQYF TRBV5-1 many TRBD2 TRBJ2-3
TGCAGTGCTAGTGGTGCGGGACTAGCGGGGGGCGGCACCGGGGAGCTGTTTTTT CSASGAGLAGGGTGELFF TRBV20-1 few TRBD2 TRBJ2-2
TGCAGTGCTAGAGATTGGTTCGGGGTCGGAGGGGTCTACGAGCAGTACTTC CSARDWFGVGGVYEQYF TRBV20-1 - - TRBJ2-7
TGCAGTGGGGGAAGGGACAGGGGGAGCACAGATACGCAGTATTTT CSGGRDRGSTDTQYF TRBV20-1 - TRBD1 TRBJ2-3
TGTGCCAGCAGCTTAGCGAGGCCCCACTCTGGGGCCAACGTCCTGACTTTC CASSLARPHSGANVLTF TRBV7-2 few - TRBJ2-6